Here is one T cell receptor beta chain with its context. Other DNA sequences from this sample encode an identical CDR3 as well. In the authors' workflow: Reference gene primers were amplified, and this amplification served to estimate nucleated cell counts. Clones were read by immunoSEQ multiplex PCR, and TCRdb kept only the in-frame ones, dropping some. From that table come the V and J calls and clone size; the DNA was used to work out D and trimming. The sample records over 100,000 clones, roughly 83% being singletons. The entry originates in a study of blood T cell repertoires in COVID-19. Across the whole study: Acute-phase and convalescent COVID-19 samples originated in the United States, Italy and Spain. The analysed material was cDNA or gDNA that came from T cells, B-cell-depleted T cells, or PBMCs.

Sequenced: peripheral blood. This receptor was obtained from a woman in her 70s with acute or convalescent COVID-19.

CDR3 protein: CASSKDRGQSYEQYF. Written as DNA, the CDR3 is TGTGCCAGCAGCAAGGACAGGGGACAATCCTACGAGCAGTACTTC. This chain links TRBV5-4 with TRBJ2-7, with TRBD1 matching over 9 bases. The germline V gene has CDR1 SGHNT and CDR2 YYREEE (reference sequence). The CDR3 contains 15 residues. Germline trimming cut 4 bases from V and 1 base from J; bases unmatched to any gene: 6.